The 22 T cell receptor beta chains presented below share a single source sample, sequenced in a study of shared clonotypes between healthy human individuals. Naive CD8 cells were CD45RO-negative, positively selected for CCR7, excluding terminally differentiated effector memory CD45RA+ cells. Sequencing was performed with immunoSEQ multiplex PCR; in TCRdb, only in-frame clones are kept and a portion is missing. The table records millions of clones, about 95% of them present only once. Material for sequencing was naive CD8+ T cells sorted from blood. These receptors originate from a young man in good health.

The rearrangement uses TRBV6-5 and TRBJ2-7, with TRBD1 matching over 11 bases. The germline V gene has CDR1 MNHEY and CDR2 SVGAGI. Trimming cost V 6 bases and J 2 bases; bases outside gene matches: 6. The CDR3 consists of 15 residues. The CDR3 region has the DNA TGTGCCAGCAGCCCTCCGGGACAGGGGGCCTACGAGCAGTACTTC. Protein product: CASSPPGQGAYEQYF.

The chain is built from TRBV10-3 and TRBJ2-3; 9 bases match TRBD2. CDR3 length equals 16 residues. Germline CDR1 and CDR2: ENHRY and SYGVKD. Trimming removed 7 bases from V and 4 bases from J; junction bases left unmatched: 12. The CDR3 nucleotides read TGTGCCATCAAAGGCGATCCTAGCGGGGCCGCAGATACGCAGTATTTT. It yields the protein CAIKGDPSGAADTQYF.

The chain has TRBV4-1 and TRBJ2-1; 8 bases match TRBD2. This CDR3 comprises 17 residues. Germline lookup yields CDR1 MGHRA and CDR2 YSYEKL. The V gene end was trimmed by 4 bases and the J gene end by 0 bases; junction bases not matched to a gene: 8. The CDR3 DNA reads TGCGCCAGCAGCCTTATCGGGGGGGCAAGCTCCTACAATGAGCAGTTCTTC. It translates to CASSLIGGASSYNEQFF.

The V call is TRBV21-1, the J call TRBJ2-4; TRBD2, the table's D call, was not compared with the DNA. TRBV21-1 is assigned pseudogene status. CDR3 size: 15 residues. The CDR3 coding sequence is TGTGCCAGCAGCAAAGCGCTGGGGGGAAGGGACATTCAGTACTTC. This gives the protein CASSKALGGRDIQYF.

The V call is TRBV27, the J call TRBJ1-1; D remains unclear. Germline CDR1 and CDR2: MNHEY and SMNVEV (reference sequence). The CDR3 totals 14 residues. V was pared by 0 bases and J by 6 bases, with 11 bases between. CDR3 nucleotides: TGTGCCAGCAGTTTATCGGCGCAGGCCCCTGAAGCTTTCTTT. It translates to CASSLSAQAPEAFF.

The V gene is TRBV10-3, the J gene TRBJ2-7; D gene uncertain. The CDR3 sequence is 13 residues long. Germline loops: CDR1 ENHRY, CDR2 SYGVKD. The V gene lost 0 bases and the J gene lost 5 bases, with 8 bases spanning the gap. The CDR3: CAISESSGNEQYF. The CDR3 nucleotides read TGTGCCATCAGTGAGTCGTCAGGAAACGAGCAGTACTTC.

DNA of the CDR3: TGTGCCAGTAGTATTGTGACAGGGGTATCAGGAGAGCAGTTCTTC. This translates into CASSIVTGVSGEQFF. This chain connects TRBV19 to TRBJ2-1; the match to TRBD1 covers 8 bases. This CDR3 is 15 amino acids long. Losses at the gene ends were 3 bases for V and 10 bases for J; bases not matched to a gene: 11. The germline V gene has CDR1 LNHDA and CDR2 SQIVND (reference sequence).

CDR3 coding DNA: TGTGCCAGCAGTTTGGCTAGCGAGAATGAGCAGTTCTTC. Translating gives CASSLASENEQFF. This chain uses TRBV6-6 with TRBJ2-1; perhaps TRBD2 as D (6 bases). This CDR3 contains 13 residues. The ends were cut back, 4 bases at V and 7 bases at J, with 11 bases in the middle. Germline V gene sequence: CDR1 MNHNY, CDR2 SVGAGI (reference sequence).

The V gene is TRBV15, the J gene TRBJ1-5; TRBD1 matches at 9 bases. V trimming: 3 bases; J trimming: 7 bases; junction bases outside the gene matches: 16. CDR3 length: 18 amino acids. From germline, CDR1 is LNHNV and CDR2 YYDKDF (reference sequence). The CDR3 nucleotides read TGTGCCACCAGCAGTGTCCAACAGGGGGCGTTTGTCAGACAGCCCCAGCATTTT. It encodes CATSSVQQGAFVRQPQHF.

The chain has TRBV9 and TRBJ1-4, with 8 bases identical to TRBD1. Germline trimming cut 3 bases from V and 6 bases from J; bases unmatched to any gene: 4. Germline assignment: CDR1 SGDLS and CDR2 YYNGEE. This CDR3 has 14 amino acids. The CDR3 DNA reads TGTGCCAGCAGCGACGGACAGGGCTATGAAAAACTGTTTTTT. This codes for CASSDGQGYEKLFF.

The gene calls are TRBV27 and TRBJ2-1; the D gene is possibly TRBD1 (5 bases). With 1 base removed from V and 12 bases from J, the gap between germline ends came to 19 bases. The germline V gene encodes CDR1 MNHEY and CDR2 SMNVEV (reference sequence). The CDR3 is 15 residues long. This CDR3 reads CASSLYPKLGETQFF. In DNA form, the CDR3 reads TGTGCCAGCAGTTTATATCCGAAATTAGGGGAAACGCAGTTCTTC.

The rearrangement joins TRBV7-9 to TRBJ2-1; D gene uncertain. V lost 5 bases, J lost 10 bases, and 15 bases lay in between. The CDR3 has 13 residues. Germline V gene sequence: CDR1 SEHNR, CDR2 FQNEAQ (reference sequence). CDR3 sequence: CASSLPLTTEQFF. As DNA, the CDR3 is TGTGCCAGCAGCCTCCCTCTGACAACCGAGCAGTTCTTC.

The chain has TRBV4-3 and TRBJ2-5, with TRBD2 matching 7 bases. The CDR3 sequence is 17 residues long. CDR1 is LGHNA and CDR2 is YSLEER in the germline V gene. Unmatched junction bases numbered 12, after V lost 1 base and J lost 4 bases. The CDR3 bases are TGCGCCAGCAGCCAAGGAGAGGCTAGCGGAAGTGGAGAGACCCAGTACTTC. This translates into CASSQGEASGSGETQYF.

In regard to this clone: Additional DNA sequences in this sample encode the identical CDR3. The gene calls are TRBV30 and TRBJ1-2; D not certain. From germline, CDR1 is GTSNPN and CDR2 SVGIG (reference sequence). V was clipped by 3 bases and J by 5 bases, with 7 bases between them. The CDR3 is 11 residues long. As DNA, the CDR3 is TGTGCCTGGAGGGAGATTTATGGCTACACCTTC. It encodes CAWREIYGYTF.

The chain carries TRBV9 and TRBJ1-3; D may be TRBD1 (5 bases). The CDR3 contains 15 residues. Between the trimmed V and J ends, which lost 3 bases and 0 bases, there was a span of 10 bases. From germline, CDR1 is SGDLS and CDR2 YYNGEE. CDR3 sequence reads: CASSATGLSGNTIYF. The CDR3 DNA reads TGTGCCAGCAGCGCTACAGGCCTCTCTGGAAACACCATATATTTT.

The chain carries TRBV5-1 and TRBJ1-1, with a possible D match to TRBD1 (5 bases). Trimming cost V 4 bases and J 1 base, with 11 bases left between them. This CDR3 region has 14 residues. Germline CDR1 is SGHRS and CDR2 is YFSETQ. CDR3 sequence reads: CASSPYGGNTEAFF. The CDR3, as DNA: TGCGCCAGCAGCCCCTATGGGGGGAACACTGAAGCTTTCTTT.

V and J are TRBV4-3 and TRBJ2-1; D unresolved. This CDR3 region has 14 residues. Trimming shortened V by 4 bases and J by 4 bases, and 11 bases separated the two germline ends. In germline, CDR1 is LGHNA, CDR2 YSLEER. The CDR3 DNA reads TGCGCCAGCAGCCCCCCTGGGGAATACAATGAGCAGTTCTTC. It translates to CASSPPGEYNEQFF.

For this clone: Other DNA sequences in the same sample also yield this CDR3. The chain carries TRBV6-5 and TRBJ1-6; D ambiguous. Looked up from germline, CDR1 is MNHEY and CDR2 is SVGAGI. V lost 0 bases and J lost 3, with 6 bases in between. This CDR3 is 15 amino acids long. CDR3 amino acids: CASSYSGDYNSPLHF. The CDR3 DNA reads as TGTGCCAGCAGTTACTCGGGAGACTATAATTCACCCCTCCACTTT.

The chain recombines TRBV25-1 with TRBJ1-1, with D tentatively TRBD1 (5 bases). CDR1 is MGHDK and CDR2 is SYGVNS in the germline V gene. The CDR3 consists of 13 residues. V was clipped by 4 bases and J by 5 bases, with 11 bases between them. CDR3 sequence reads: CASSVEGWTEAFF. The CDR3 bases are TGTGCCAGCAGTGTGGAGGGGTGGACTGAAGCTTTCTTT.

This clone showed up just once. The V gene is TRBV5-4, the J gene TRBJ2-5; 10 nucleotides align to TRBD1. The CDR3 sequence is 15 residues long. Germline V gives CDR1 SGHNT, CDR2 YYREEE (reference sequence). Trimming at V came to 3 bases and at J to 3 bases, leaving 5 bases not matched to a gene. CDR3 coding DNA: TGTGCCAGCAGCTATACCGGGACAGGGGAAGAGACCCAGTACTTC. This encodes CASSYTGTGEETQYF. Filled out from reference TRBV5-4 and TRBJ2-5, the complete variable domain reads ETGVTQSPTHLIKTRGQQVTLRCSSQSGHNTVSWYQQALGQGPQFIFQYYREEENGRGNFPPRFSGLQFPNYSSELNVNALELDDSALYLCASSYTGTGEETQYFGPGTRLLVL.

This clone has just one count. The CDR3 region has the DNA TGTGCCAGTAGTATAGAGGGGGAGGGGGTCCAAGAGACCCAGTACTTC. It is translated as CASSIEGEGVQETQYF. The genes are TRBV19 and TRBJ2-5, with TRBD2 as a possible D gene (7 bases). There are 16 residues in the CDR3. The germline V gene has CDR1 LNHDA and CDR2 SQIVND (reference sequence). Trimming took 0 bases from V and 1 from J, leaving 12 bases between them.

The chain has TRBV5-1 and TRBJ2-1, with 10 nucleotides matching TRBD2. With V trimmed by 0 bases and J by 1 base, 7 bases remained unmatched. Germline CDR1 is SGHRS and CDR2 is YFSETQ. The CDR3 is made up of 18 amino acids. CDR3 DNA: TGCGCCAGCAGCTTGGATCCTAGCGGGGGTCATTCCTACAATGAGCAGTTCTTC. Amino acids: CASSLDPSGGHSYNEQFF. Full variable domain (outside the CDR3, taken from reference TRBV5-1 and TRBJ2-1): KAGVTQTPRYLIKTRGQQVTLSCSPISGHRSVSWYQQTPGQGLQFLFEYFSETQRNKGNFPGRFSGRQFSNSRSEMNVSTLELGDSALYLCASSLDPSGGHSYNEQFFGPGTRLTVL.